In this sample, the clone carrying this TCR beta chain turned up many times. The data derive from a study of T-cell reconstitution after alpha-beta-depleted transplantation in children. Unique molecular identifiers were used to barcode this TCRbeta library. One entry per CDR3 protein results from TCRdb running MiXCR on the PCR reads. The sample contains over 70,000 distinct CDR3 sequences, approximately 12% of which appear only once. The V end lost 4 bases, the J end lost 3 bases, and 16 bases lay between the germline ends. The CDR3 is 15 residues long. The germline V gene has CDR1 SGHRS and CDR2 YFSETQ.

The V and J genes are TRBV5-1 and TRBJ1-1; D ambiguous. The input for sequencing was PBMCs from the stem cell graft donor, taken from the stem cell graft. This receptor was obtained from a human donor who donated a stem cell graft to a child with inherited bone marrow failure. In DNA, the CDR3 is TGCGCCAGCAGCCCCGGGCCATATCGGGACACTGAAGCTTTCTTT. Amino acids: CASSPGPYRDTEAFF.